This TCR beta chain was obtained from a study of cytomegalovirus exposure and HLA in healthy donors. Study information: A preliminary data release comprised tens of millions of unique TCRs obtained from HLA-typed donors. In terms of ancestry, the Caucasian-associated cluster contained about four fifths of the roughly 400 genotyped donors.

Germline V gene sequence: CDR1 WNHNN, CDR2 SYGVQD (reference sequence). V lost 0 bases and J lost 6, with 11 bases in between. This CDR3 region has 14 residues. The PCR had 60 Vbeta and 13 Jbeta primers. Generated by immunoSEQ multiplex PCR, the TCRdb table keeps only in-frame clones and is missing some. This table holds a few hundred thousand clones, more than 85% found once. The chain links TRBV10-1 to TRBJ1-2; D ambiguous. The sample taken for sequencing was PBMCs. This clonotype was sampled from a woman aged 18-29 years in good health and CMV-seronegative. This chain's CDR3 is CASSESLAGDGYTF. DNA for the CDR3: TGCGCCAGCAGTGAGTCGCTGGCGGGCGATGGCTACACCTTC.